These 13 T cell receptor beta chains were sequenced from one sample in a study of blood T cell repertoires in COVID-19. Using immunoSEQ multiplex PCR, the repertoire was profiled, and TCRdb retains in-frame clones only, with some absent. The sample lists 150,000 to 190,000 clones, around 84% occurring once. Sample: PBMCs or T cells enriched from blood (not recorded which). These receptors all come from a man aged 45-60 years who had recovered from COVID-19.

This clone was found once. The chain couples TRBV7-9 to TRBJ2-5, with 12 bases that match TRBD2. The junction had 5 bases not matched to a gene; V was cut back by 6 bases and J by 0 bases. This CDR3 is built from 16 residues. Germline lookup yields CDR1 SEHNR and CDR2 FQNEAQ (reference sequence). CDR3 in DNA: TGTGCCAGCAGGGAAACTAGCGGGGGGTACCAAGAGACCCAGTACTTC. Amino acid sequence: CASRETSGGYQETQYF.

This rearrangement joins TRBV6-5 to TRBJ1-2; D call uncertain. This CDR3 spans 14 amino acids. Germline values: CDR1 MNHEY, CDR2 SVGAGI. V was shortened by 4 bases and J by 1 base, with 10 bases between the two germline ends. The CDR3 here is CASSSSLDNYGYTF. The CDR3 nucleotides read TGTGCCAGCAGTTCCTCCCTAGATAACTATGGCTACACCTTC.

In DNA, the CDR3 is TGTGCCAGTAGTCCAGGACATGCAACTAATGAAAAACTGTTTTTT. Protein: CASSPGHATNEKLFF. The chain combines TRBV19 with TRBJ1-4; D might be TRBD1 (5 bases). The germline V gene has CDR1 LNHDA and CDR2 SQIVND (reference sequence). The CDR3 runs to 15 residues. The V gene lost 5 bases and the J gene lost 0 bases, with 10 bases spanning the gap.

The V call is TRBV18, the J call TRBJ1-4, with unresolved D. Per germline, CDR1 KGHSH and CDR2 LQKENI. Trimming stripped 2 bases from V and 8 bases from J, with 15 bases between. The CDR3 is 15 residues long. The CDR3 DNA sequence: TGTGCCAGCTCACCAACGGGAGGCCTAATCGAAAAACTGTTTTTT. Translating gives CASSPTGGLIEKLFF.

This clone was found a few times. This chain joins TRBV5-1 and TRBJ1-6; 12 bases are shared with TRBD1. The CDR3 consists of 15 residues. Trimming removed 4 bases from V and 8 bases from J; junction bases left unmatched: 4. CDR1 and CDR2 from the germline V gene are SGHRS and YFSETQ. The CDR3 DNA is TGCGCCAGCAGCATTGGGACAGGGGGCGATTCACCCCTCCACTTT. It codes for CASSIGTGGDSPLHF.

This chain uses TRBV10-1 with TRBJ1-3, with D unclear. The CDR3 is 12 residues long. Trimming left V 11 bases short and J 0 bases short, with 8 bases between. Germline CDR1 and CDR2: WNHNN and SYGVQD (reference sequence). The CDR3 DNA reads as TGCGCCTCGGGAAACTCTGGAAACACCATATATTTT. It translates to CASGNSGNTIYF.

This clone was seen only a few times. J is TRBJ2-5 and V is TRBV7-3; 7 nucleotides align to TRBD1. J lost 3 bases, V lost 6 bases, and 10 bases had no gene match. The germline CDR1 and CDR2 sequences are SGHTA and FQGTGA. The CDR3 runs to 15 residues. The CDR3 nucleotides read TGTGCCAGCAGACCGACCGGGACAGATAAAGAGACCCAGTACTTC. It encodes CASRPTGTDKETQYF.

The V call is TRBV11-3, the J call TRBJ2-1, with 11 bases aligning to TRBD2. The germline gives CDR1 SGHNT, CDR2 YENEEA. Trimming removed 1 base from V and 4 bases from J; junction bases left unmatched: 9. This CDR3 is built from 18 residues. The CDR3 coding sequence is TGTGCCAGCAGCTTAGCTAGCGGGGGGCCCCTTAAATACAATGAGCAGTTCTTC. Translating it yields CASSLASGGPLKYNEQFF.

The CDR3 here is CASNIWGTGGEQFF. DNA of the CDR3: TGTGCCAGTAACATATGGGGGACAGGAGGTGAGCAGTTCTTC. The J gene is TRBJ2-1, the V gene TRBV19, with 8 bases that match TRBD1. CDR1 LNHDA and CDR2 SQIVND come from the germline V gene (reference sequence). The CDR3 covers 14 residues. V dropped 7 bases and J dropped 9; count of bases not matched to a gene: 11.

On this clone: In the same sample, other DNA sequences code for this CDR3. This chain joins TRBV4-3 and TRBJ2-7, with 7 nucleotides matching TRBD1. Per the germline V gene, CDR1 is LGHNA and CDR2 is YSLEER. The J segment lost 3 bases and the V segment lost 1 base, leaving 3 bases of the junction unmatched. The CDR3 runs 14 residues. The DNA for the CDR3 is TGCGCCAGCAGCCAAGGGACAGGACGCTACGAGCAGTACTTC. Its translation: CASSQGTGRYEQYF.

This clone was observed a handful of times. The chain carries TRBV27 and TRBJ1-2; weak D call: TRBD1 (6 bases). Germline V CDR1 and CDR2: MNHEY, SMNVEV (reference sequence). V was clipped by 7 bases and J by 6 bases, with 18 bases between them. The CDR3 spans 14 residues. The CDR3 region is CASTVTGGANGYTF. DNA for the CDR3: TGTGCCAGCACCGTGACGGGGGGCGCGAATGGCTACACCTTC.

V is TRBV5-4 and J is TRBJ1-5; D is undetermined. The CDR3 sequence is 15 residues long. Germline CDR1 and CDR2: SGHNT and YYREEE (reference sequence). Trimming pared 5 bases from V and 2 bases from J, leaving 14 bases between. CDR3 DNA sequence: TGTGCCAGCAGTGTGGGCCCCATGGGCAATCAGCCCCAGCATTTT. It translates to CASSVGPMGNQPQHF. Looking up the rest from reference TRBV5-4 and TRBJ1-5 gives the full variable domain: ETGVTQSPTHLIKTRGQQVTLRCSSQSGHNTVSWYQQALGQGPQFIFQYYREEENGRGNFPPRFSGLQFPNYSSELNVNALELDDSALYLCASSVGPMGNQPQHFGDGTRLSIL.

The gene calls are TRBV18 and TRBJ2-1, with 8 bases fitting TRBD1. Trimming cost V 1 base and J 2 bases; bases outside gene matches: 7. The CDR3 has 17 residues. Germline lookup yields CDR1 KGHSH and CDR2 LQKENI. Here the CDR3 DNA reads TGTGCCAGCTCACCACGGACAGGGATCACGGCCTACAATGAGCAGTTCTTC. Its protein is CASSPRTGITAYNEQFF.